The 14 T cell receptor beta chains listed next were all sequenced from one sample in a study of blood T cell repertoires in COVID-19. TCRdb's table, derived via immunoSEQ multiplex PCR, lists solely in-frame clones and lacks some. This sample has roughly 300,000 clones, with over 75% found just once. The sample consisted of peripheral blood. Receptor source: a man between 18 and 35 years old with active or convalescent COVID-19.

The V and J genes are TRBV9 and TRBJ1-2; 7 nucleotides match TRBD1. Germline CDR1 SGDLS, CDR2 YYNGEE. Trimming cost V 4 bases and J 4 bases; bases outside gene matches: 7. The CDR3 loop spans 14 amino acids. The CDR3, as DNA: TGTGCCAGCAGCTCCACGGACAGGAGCTATGGCTACACCTTC. This sequence encodes CASSSTDRSYGYTF. The complete variable domain, with remaining parts taken from reference TRBV9 and TRBJ1-2, reads DSGVTQTPKHLITATGQRVTLRCSPRSGDLSVYWYQQSLDQGLQFLIQYYNGEERAKGNILERFSAQQFPDLHSELNLSSLELGDSALYFCASSSTDRSYGYTFGSGTRLTVV.

This rearrangement joins TRBV7-8 to TRBJ2-3; 7 nucleotides agree with TRBD1. Germline V gene data show CDR1 as SGHVS and CDR2 as FQNEAQ. CDR3 length: 15 amino acids. Trimming took 4 bases from V and 3 from J; bases not matched to a gene: 7. The CDR3 sequence is CASSSTGIGTDTQYF. DNA of the CDR3: TGTGCCAGCAGCTCGACAGGGATCGGTACAGATACGCAGTATTTT.

This sequence joins TRBV6-5 and TRBJ1-5; TRBD1 aligns across 9 bases. J lost 6 bases, V lost 4 bases, and 7 bases had no gene match. The germline CDR1 and CDR2 sequences are MNHEY and SVGAGI. The length of the CDR3 is 15 residues. CDR3 DNA: TGTGCCAGCAGTTGGACAGGGGATCAAGGTCAGCCCCAGCATTTT. Its translation: CASSWTGDQGQPQHF.

This rearrangement joins TRBV18 to TRBJ2-5; the D is unclear. Germline CDR1 KGHSH, CDR2 LQKENI. V lost 10 bases and J 1 base, leaving 16 bases between the germline ends. The CDR3 is made up of 14 amino acids. The CDR3 bases are TGTGCCACCCGCCAAGAGGTTTTCCAAGAGACCCAGTACTTC. It specifies CATRQEVFQETQYF.

This clone appeared a single time. The chain carries TRBV7-2 and TRBJ2-1; 8 bases agree with TRBD2. Trimming took 2 bases from V and 6 from J; bases not matched to a gene: 6. The CDR3 sequence is 15 residues long. CDR1 SGHTA and CDR2 FQGNSA come from the germline V gene. CDR3 DNA: TGTGCCAGCAGCTTAATGGGACTAGGCGGCAATGAGCAGTTCTTC. Amino acid sequence: CASSLMGLGGNEQFF.

This CDR3 reads CASSVPRTGGGRRGANVLTF. DNA for the CDR3: TGTGCCAGCAGCGTACCAAGGACAGGGGGCGGAAGGCGTGGGGCCAACGTCCTGACTTTC. This rearrangement joins TRBV9 to TRBJ2-6; 11 nucleotides match TRBD1. This CDR3 is built from 20 residues. Germline values: CDR1 SGDLS, CDR2 YYNGEE. V was pared by 1 base and J by 3 bases, with 12 bases of the junction left unmatched.

J is TRBJ1-5 and V is TRBV7-8; 11 nucleotides line up with TRBD1. V gave up 5 bases and J gave up 3 bases; unmatched junction bases: 12. This CDR3 spans 18 amino acids. CDR1 is SGHVS, CDR2 FQNEAQ, per germline. The CDR3: CASSRGTGGRRVNQPQHF. The CDR3 DNA is TGTGCCAGCAGCAGAGGGACAGGGGGGAGGAGGGTCAATCAGCCCCAGCATTTT.

J is TRBJ2-7 and V is TRBV5-1; no reliable D call. The CDR3 runs to 10 residues. The germline V gene has CDR1 SGHRS and CDR2 YFSETQ. The V and J ends lost 3 bases and 5 bases respectively, with 3 bases between them. DNA of the CDR3: TGCGCCAGCAGCTCTAACGAGCAGTACTTC. Translated, it gives CASSSNEQYF. The full variable domain, its missing parts supplied by reference TRBV5-1 and TRBJ2-7, is KAGVTQTPRYLIKTRGQQVTLSCSPISGHRSVSWYQQTPGQGLQFLFEYFSETQRNKGNFPGRFSGRQFSNSRSEMNVSTLELGDSALYLCASSSNEQYFGPGTRLTVT.

The chain is built from TRBV7-2 and TRBJ1-5; the D gene is possibly TRBD1 (5 bases). V was shortened by 5 bases and J by 0 bases, with 11 bases between the two germline ends. The CDR3 is 15 amino acids. Germline V CDR1 and CDR2: SGHTA, FQGNSA. CDR3 sequence reads: CASSADIYSNQPQHF. CDR3 nucleotide sequence: TGTGCCAGCAGCGCGGACATTTATAGCAATCAGCCCCAGCATTTT.

V usage is TRBV6-2 or TRBV6-3 and J usage is TRBJ2-7; 11 bases align to TRBD2. This CDR3 has 15 residues. J was trimmed by 2 bases and V by 6 bases; bases with no gene match: 6. Germline values: CDR1 MNHEY, CDR2 SVGEGT. The CDR3 region is CASSSTSGGAYEQYF. As DNA, the CDR3 is TGTGCCAGCAGCAGCACTAGCGGGGGAGCCTACGAGCAGTACTTC.

The sample holds one count of this clone. The chain employs TRBV10-3 and TRBJ1-5, with 8 positions matching TRBD1. Germline CDR1 ENHRY, CDR2 SYGVKD. V was pared by 3 bases and J by 5 bases, with 6 bases of the junction left unmatched. The CDR3 has 15 residues. The CDR3 region has the DNA TGTGCCATCAGTGATCGCAGGGGGCGCGATCAGCCCCAGCATTTT. This translates into CAISDRRGRDQPQHF.

The V call is TRBV2, the J call TRBJ2-7; TRBD2 aligns across 9 bases. This CDR3 is 14 amino acids long. J gave up 5 bases and V 9 bases, and 11 bases lay outside the gene matches. Per the germline V gene, CDR1 is SNHLY and CDR2 is FYNNEI. CDR3 amino acids: CARIQRGESDEQYF. CDR3 nucleotides: TGTGCCAGAATCCAGCGGGGGGAAAGTGACGAGCAGTACTTC.

This chain connects TRBV3-1 (or the pseudogene TRBV3-2) to TRBJ1-3; the D is unclear. With 1 base removed from V and 0 bases from J, the gap between germline ends came to 7 bases. The germline V gene encodes CDR1 LGHDT and CDR2 YNNKEL (reference sequence). CDR3 size: 15 residues. In DNA, the CDR3 is TGTGCCAGCAGCCAAGTTCCCAGCTCTGGAAACACCATATATTTT. Its translation: CASSQVPSSGNTIYF.

This clone was counted a single time. Written as DNA, the CDR3 is TGTGCCAGCAGTTACTCGGAGGGAGGCTACACCTTC. This sequence encodes CASSYSEGGYTF. The chain recombines TRBV6-5 with TRBJ1-2, with D unclear. CDR1 is MNHEY and CDR2 is SVGAGI in the germline V gene. Trimming pared 0 bases from V and 8 bases from J, leaving 7 bases between. The CDR3 length is 12 residues.